This T cell receptor beta chain was recorded in a study of CD8 T cells in Susac syndrome. Study-wide background: Treatment status at blood draw for the Susac syndrome patients was therapy-naive, corticosteroids, or intravenous immunoglobulin alone.

The CDR3 consists of 13 residues. V was pared by 6 bases and J by 0 bases, with 11 bases between. Germline V gives CDR1 DFQATT, CDR2 SNEGSKA (reference sequence). CD8+ and CD4+ T cells from blood underwent TCR beta sequencing, which was carried out in a high-throughput format. Diagnostic criteria for definite or probable disease, in their recently defined form, were met by the patients with Susac syndrome. Reverse transcription used roughly 0.45 to 1 ug RNA and random hexamers. A multiplex approach, immunoSEQ multiplex PCR, amplified TCR beta CDR3 across 54 Vbeta and 13 Jbeta. TCRdb independently ran MiXCR on the immunoSEQ multiplex PCR reads; one entry per CDR3 protein. Counted here are over 140,000 distinct CDR3 sequences, approximately 95% occurring once; the ten biggest clones make up 0.14%.

The rearrangement joins TRBV20-1 to TRBJ1-1, with D possibly matching TRBD1 (6 bases). Sequencing was carried out using CD4+ T cells from PBMCs. The TCR sequence derives from a human donor with Susac syndrome. Here the CDR3 reads CSAQTGMNTEAFF. CDR3 bases: TGCAGTGCCCAGACAGGAATGAACACTGAAGCTTTCTTT.